Given below is one T cell receptor (beta chain) in context. Antigen: not known. The record originates from a study of OX40 agonist ivuxolimab in advanced cancers. Study-wide background: In this cohort, patients received ivuxolimab, an agonistic anti-OX40 (CD134) antibody.

CDR1 and CDR2 from the germline V gene are MNHEY and SVGAGI. Trimming shortened V by 0 bases and J by 5 bases, and 10 bases separated the two germline ends. The CDR3 has 15 amino acids. TCRdb's copy holds only in-frame clones and misses some; the assay was immunoSEQ multiplex PCR. The table records some 85,000 clones, around 90% of them present only once. Overall study findings and caveats: Patients with a partial response at 0.1-3.0 mg/kg had among the lowest clonal expansion.

The TCR comes from an adult with an advanced solid tumor such as melanoma, head and neck, liver or kidney cancer. This material consisted of CD4+ or CD8+ T cells sorted from blood, taken in a trial of the OX40 agonist ivuxolimab. The chain recombines TRBV6-5 with TRBJ2-2; D is ambiguous. The CDR3 sequence: CASSYSNRLTGELFF. The DNA of the CDR3 is TGTGCCAGCAGTTACTCGAACCGATTGACCGGGGAGCTGTTTTTT.